What follows describes a single T cell receptor (beta chain). What it binds is unknown. TCRdb's table, derived via immunoSEQ multiplex PCR, lists solely in-frame clones and lacks some. Among 30,000 to 45,000 clones listed, about 78% were seen once. Germline values: CDR1 SGHVS, CDR2 FNYEAQ. Trimming took off 2 bases at V and 5 bases at J, with 18 bases between the two ends. The CDR3 extends over 16 amino acids. The data originate from a study of vaccination effects on CD4 cells after COVID-19. Across the study: Convalescent patient samples, from two individuals, date to 16 days and one week before vaccination.

Expansion of antigen-specific CD4+ T cells with viral peptide pools was carried out by the ViraFEST assay before sequencing. CD4+ T cells were isolated after nine to ten days of culture. Their SARS-CoV-2 infection, verified by PCR, occurred between March and December 2020. Findings and caveats of the study: Among infection- and vaccine-induced clones, marked clonal contraction occurred late after vaccination. New vaccine-induced clones made up most post-vaccine spike-reactive clones in convalescents.

This specimen was CD4+ T cells from PBMCs cultured with HCoV-NL63 spike peptides, taken before COVID-19 vaccination. This receptor was obtained from a human donor who had a prior SARS-CoV-2 infection. V is TRBV7-6 and J is TRBJ1-2; D remains ambiguous. CDR3 in amino acids: CASSLFEDPGVYGYTF. The CDR3 DNA sequence: TGTGCCAGCAGCTTATTCGAGGACCCCGGCGTATATGGCTACACCTTC.